The clone carrying this T cell receptor (beta chain) occurred many times. Its antigen is unknown. This sample is drawn from a study of post-analysis software for immune sequencing data. Findings and limits, study-wide: In patients, five or six TRBV segments were more frequent than in controls, with TRBV5-6, TRBV5-1 and TRBV20-1 among them. Samples from one preparation batch, clustered by F measure, grouped strongly together.

The authors incorporated unique molecular identifiers into the TCR beta cDNA libraries. It was from roughly 1 to 10 million T cells that 500,000 or so cDNA molecules came. TCRdb fed the PCR reads into MiXCR, producing one record per CDR3 protein. The sample carries 350,000 to 500,000 distinct CDR3 sequences, approximately 38% recorded once. This CDR3 contains 14 residues. The trim removed 0 bases at V and 1 base at J, leaving 3 bases unmatched. The V gene's germline CDR1 is DFQATT and CDR2 SNEGSKA (reference sequence). Material for sequencing was blood. This receptor was taken from a girl aged 2-15 years with multiple sclerosis. This sequence joins TRBV20-1 and TRBJ2-7; 7 nucleotides line up with TRBD1. The CDR3 here is CSAREQGLSYEQYF. In nucleotides, the CDR3 is TGCAGTGCTAGAGAACAGGGGTTGTCCTACGAGCAGTACTTC.